This TCR beta chain was profiled in a study of spatial heterogeneity in lung cancer. General study points: It was found that expanded intratumoral alpha and beta TCR counts tracked tumor mutation counts.

Germline V gives CDR1 MGHRA, CDR2 YSYEKL. The CDR3 sequence is 13 residues long. Trimming pared 4 bases from V and 0 bases from J, leaving 5 bases between. In the case of this clonotype: Antigen unknown.

TCRdb re-derived calls from the 5' RACE reads in MiXCR, one entry per CDR3 protein. The sample includes approximately 2,300 distinct CDR3 sequences, approximately 16% of them seen just once. Time point denoted: sample taken at primary tumor resection. This TCR came from a male donor with early-stage non-small cell lung cancer. The chain uses TRBV4-1 and TRBJ2-3; D is uncertain. Sequencing was performed on lung tumor tissue, taken at surgery. CDR3 loop: CASSPVSTDTQYF. The CDR3 nucleotides are TGCGCCAGCAGCCCAGTTAGCACAGATACGCAGTATTTT.